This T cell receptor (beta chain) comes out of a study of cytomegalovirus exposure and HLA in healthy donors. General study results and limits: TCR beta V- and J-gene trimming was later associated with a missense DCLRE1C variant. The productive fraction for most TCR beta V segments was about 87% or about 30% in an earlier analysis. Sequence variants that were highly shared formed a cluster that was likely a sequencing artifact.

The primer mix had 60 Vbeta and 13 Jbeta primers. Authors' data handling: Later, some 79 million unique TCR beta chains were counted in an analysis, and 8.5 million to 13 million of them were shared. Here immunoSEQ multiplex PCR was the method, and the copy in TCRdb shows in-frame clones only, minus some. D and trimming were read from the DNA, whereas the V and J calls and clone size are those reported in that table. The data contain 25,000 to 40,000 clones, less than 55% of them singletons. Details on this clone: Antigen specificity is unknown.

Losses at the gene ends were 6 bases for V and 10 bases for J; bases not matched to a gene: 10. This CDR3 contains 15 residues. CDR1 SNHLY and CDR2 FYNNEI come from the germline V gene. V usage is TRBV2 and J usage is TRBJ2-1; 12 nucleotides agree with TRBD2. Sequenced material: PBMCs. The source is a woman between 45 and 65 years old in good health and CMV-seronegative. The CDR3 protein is CASSSTSGGPREQFF. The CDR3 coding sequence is TGTGCCAGCAGCTCCACTAGCGGGGGGCCCCGAGAGCAGTTCTTC.